Below, 8 T cell receptor beta chains from the same sample are listed, as sequenced in a study of cytotoxic CD8 clonotypes in ibrutinib-treated CLL. The table came from immunoSEQ multiplex PCR; TCRdb's copy has only in-frame clones and leaves some out. This sample has 52,000 or so clones, with 50% to 70% found just once. Specimen: PBMCs, collected at disease progression, from a patient treated with ibrutinib. The receptors originated from a human donor with chronic lymphocytic leukemia.

V and J are TRBV4-3 and TRBJ2-4; no firm D call. The CDR3 is 15 amino acids. The germline V and J ends were trimmed by 0 bases and 3 bases, with 9 bases remaining between them. The V gene's germline CDR1 is LGHNA and CDR2 YSLEER. The CDR3 DNA reads TGCGCCAGCAGCCAAGATGGCGATGGCAAAAACATTCAGTACTTC. As protein: CASSQDGDGKNIQYF.

The genes are TRBV5-1 and TRBJ1-2; 8 positions agree with TRBD1. This CDR3 spans 15 amino acids. Germline CDR1 and CDR2: SGHRS and YFSETQ. J was trimmed by 5 bases and V by 0 bases; bases with no gene match: 6. The CDR3: CASSLGTGRLYGYTF. In nucleotides, the CDR3 is TGCGCCAGCAGCTTGGGGACAGGGAGGCTTTATGGCTACACCTTC.

This chain links TRBV7-2 with TRBJ2-7, with D maybe TRBD1 (6 bases). V dropped 6 bases and J dropped 4 bases, with 16 bases sitting between them. The germline V gene encodes CDR1 SGHTA and CDR2 FQGNSA. This CDR3 contains 14 residues. CDR3 sequence reads: CASRPDRQMYEQYF. Here the CDR3 DNA reads TGTGCCAGCAGACCGGACAGACAAATGTACGAGCAGTACTTC.

This chain uses TRBV7-9 with TRBJ2-5, with a possible D match to TRBD2 (5 bases). The CDR3 is 15 residues long. V lost 5 bases and J 4 bases, leaving 17 bases between the germline ends. Germline CDR1 SEHNR, CDR2 FQNEAQ (reference sequence). The CDR3 DNA reads as TGTGCCAGCAGCGTAGGTCTTATTCGGGGAGAGACCCAGTACTTC. Translation gives CASSVGLIRGETQYF.

The chain recombines TRBV5-1 with TRBJ2-7; D uncertain. Germline CDR1 is SGHRS and CDR2 is YFSETQ. This CDR3 has 13 amino acids. Trimming shortened V by 3 bases and J by 0 bases, and 7 bases separated the two germline ends. CDR3 loop: CASSYSYSYEQYF. In DNA form, the CDR3 reads TGCGCCAGCAGCTACAGCTACTCCTACGAGCAGTACTTC.

This clone has just a few counts. The chain is built from TRBV4-1 and TRBJ2-7; D remains unclear. Trimming removed 4 bases at V and 1 base at J, with 14 bases between. The length of the CDR3 is 15 residues. The V gene's germline CDR1 is MGHRA and CDR2 YSYEKL. For the CDR3, the DNA is TGCGCCAGCAGCCCGAAGACCCTGGGATCCTACGAGCAGTACTTC. Encoded protein: CASSPKTLGSYEQYF.

The rearrangement joins TRBV7-2 to TRBJ1-5; TRBD1 might be the D (6 bases). CDR3 length: 14 amino acids. The V end lost 4 bases, the J end lost 4 bases, and 11 bases lay between the germline ends. Germline CDR1 is SGHTA and CDR2 is FQGNSA. The CDR3 here is CASSYLGANQPQHF. The CDR3 DNA reads TGTGCCAGCAGCTATCTGGGGGCGAATCAGCCCCAGCATTTT.

The chain links TRBV11-2 to TRBJ2-7; no definite D call. This CDR3 is 13 amino acids long. The V end lost 4 bases, the J end lost 7 bases, and 14 bases lay between the germline ends. Germline values: CDR1 SGHAT, CDR2 FQNNGV. CDR3 loop: CASSSDEVWEQYF. The DNA of the CDR3 is TGTGCCAGCAGCTCCGACGAGGTGTGGGAGCAGTACTTC.